The clone carrying this TCR beta chain was counted at least ten times. V lost 2 bases to trimming and J lost 2 bases; unmatched junction nucleotides: 8. The CDR3 runs to 16 residues. Germline CDR1 MNHEY, CDR2 SVGEGT. Time point here: newly diagnosed GD, antithyroid drugs for less than 3 months. PBMC-derived RNA was used for the TCR library. A peripheral blood sample, 8.5 to 9 milliliters in volume, was drawn into EDTA tubes. The record originates from a study of regulatory T cells in long-lasting Graves disease. Study as a whole: Antithyroid drug use was under 3 months in newly diagnosed Graves' patients.

Arm-PCR of CDR3 regions and iRepertoire HTBI primers were used to build TCR beta libraries. One entry per CDR3 protein, called by TCRdb with MiXCR from the multiplex PCR reads. The repertoire includes roughly 520,000 distinct CDR3 sequences, more than 10% of them detected once, and more than 8% sits in the top ten. The same specimen was also included in a second study, on T cells in Graves' hyperthyroidism and ophthalmopathy. That work contributes: Newly diagnosed hyperthyroidism patients aged 18 to 65 years had disease lasting under 2 months. Ophthalmopathy was distinguished from stable hyperthyroidism by 13 V-J signatures.

This chain joins TRBV6-2 or TRBV6-3 and TRBJ2-7; 8 nucleotides line up with TRBD2. The material was peripheral blood mononuclear cells (PBMCs), obtained at new diagnosis, from a patient treated with antithyroid drugs. The sequence came from a woman in her 30s with Graves disease. CDR3 sequence reads: CASSYSVAGGPYEQYF. The DNA for the CDR3 is TGTGCCAGCAGTTACAGCGTCGCGGGAGGTCCCTACGAGCAGTACTTC.